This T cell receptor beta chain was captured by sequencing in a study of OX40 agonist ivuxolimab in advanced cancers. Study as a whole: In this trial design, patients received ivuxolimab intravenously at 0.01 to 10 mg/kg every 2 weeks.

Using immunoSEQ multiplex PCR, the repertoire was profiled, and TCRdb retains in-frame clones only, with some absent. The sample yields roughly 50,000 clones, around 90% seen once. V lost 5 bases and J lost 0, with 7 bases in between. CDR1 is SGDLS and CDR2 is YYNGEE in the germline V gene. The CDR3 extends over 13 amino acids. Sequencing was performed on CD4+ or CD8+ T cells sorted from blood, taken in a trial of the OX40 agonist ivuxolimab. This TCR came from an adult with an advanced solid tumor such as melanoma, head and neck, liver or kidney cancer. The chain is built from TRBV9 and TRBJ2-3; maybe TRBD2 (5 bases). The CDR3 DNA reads TGTGCCAGCAGGGGCGGGAGCACAGATACGCAGTATTTT. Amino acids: CASRGGSTDTQYF.